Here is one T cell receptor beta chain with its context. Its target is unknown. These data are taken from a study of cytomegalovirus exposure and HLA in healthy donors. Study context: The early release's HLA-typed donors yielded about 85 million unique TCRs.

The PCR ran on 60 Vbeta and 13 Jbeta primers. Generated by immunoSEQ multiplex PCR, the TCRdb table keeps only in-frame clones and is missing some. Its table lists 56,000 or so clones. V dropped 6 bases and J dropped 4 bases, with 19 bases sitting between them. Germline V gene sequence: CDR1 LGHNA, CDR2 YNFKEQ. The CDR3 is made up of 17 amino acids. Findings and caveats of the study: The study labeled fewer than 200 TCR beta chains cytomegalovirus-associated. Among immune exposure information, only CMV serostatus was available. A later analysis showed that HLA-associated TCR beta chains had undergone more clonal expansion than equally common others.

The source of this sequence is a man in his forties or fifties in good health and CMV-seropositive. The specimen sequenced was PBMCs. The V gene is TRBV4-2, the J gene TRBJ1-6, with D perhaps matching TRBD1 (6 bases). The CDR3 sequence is CASRRGGSQEYNSPLHF. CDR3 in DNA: TGTGCCAGCAGGAGGGGGGGATCACAGGAATATAATTCACCCCTCCACTTT.